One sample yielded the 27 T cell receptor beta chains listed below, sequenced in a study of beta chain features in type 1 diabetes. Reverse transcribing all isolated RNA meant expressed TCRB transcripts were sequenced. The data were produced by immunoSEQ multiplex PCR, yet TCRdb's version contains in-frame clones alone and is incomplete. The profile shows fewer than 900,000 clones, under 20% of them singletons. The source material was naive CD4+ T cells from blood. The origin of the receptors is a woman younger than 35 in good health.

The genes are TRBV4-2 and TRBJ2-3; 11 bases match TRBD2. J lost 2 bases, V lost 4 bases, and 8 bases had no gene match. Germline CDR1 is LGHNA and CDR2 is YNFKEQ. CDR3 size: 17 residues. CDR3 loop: CASSRGLAGGFTDTQYF. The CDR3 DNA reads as TGTGCCAGCAGCCGGGGCCTAGCGGGAGGTTTCACAGATACGCAGTATTTT.

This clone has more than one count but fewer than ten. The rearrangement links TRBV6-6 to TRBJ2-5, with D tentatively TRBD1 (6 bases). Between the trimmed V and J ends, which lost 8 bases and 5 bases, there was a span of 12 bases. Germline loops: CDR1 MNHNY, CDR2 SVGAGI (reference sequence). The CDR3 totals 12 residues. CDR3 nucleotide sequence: TGTGCCAGCCGCAGGGGTGGGGAGACCCAGTACTTC. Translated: CASRRGGETQYF.

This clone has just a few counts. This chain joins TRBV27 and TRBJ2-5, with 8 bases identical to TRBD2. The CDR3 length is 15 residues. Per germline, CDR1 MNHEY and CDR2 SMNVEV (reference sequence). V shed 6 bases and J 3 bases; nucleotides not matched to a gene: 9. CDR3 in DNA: TGTGCCAGCAGCACCTCTAGCGGGCGGAAAGAGACCCAGTACTTC. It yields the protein CASSTSSGRKETQYF.

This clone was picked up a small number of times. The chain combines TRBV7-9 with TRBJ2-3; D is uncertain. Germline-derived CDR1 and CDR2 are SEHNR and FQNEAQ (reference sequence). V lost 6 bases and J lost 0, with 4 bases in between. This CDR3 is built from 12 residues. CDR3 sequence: CASSKSTDTQYF. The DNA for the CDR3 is TGTGCCAGCAGTAAGAGCACAGATACGCAGTATTTT.

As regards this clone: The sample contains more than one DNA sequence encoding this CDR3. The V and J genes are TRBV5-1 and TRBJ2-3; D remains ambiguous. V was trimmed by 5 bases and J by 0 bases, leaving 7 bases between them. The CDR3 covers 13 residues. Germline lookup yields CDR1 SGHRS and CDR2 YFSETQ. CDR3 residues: CASSFSSTDTQYF. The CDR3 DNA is TGCGCCAGCAGTTTTTCTAGCACAGATACGCAGTATTTT.

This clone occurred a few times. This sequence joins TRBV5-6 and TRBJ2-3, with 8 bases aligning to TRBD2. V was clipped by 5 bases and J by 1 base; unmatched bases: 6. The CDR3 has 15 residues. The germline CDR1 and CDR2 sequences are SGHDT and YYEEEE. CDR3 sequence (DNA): TGTGCCAGCAGACCCAGCGGGAGAGGCACAGATACGCAGTATTTT. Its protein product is CASRPSGRGTDTQYF.

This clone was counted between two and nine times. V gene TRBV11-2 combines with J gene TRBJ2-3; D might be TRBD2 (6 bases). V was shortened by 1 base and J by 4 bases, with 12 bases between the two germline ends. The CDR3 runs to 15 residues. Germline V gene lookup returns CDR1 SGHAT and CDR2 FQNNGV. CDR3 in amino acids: CASSLAVGTSDTQYF. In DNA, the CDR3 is TGTGCCAGCAGCTTAGCCGTCGGGACTTCAGATACGCAGTATTTT.

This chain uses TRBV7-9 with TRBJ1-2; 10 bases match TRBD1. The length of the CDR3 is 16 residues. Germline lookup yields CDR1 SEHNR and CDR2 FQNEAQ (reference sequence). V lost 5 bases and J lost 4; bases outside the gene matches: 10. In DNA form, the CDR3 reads TGTGCCAGCAGCCCCGGGACAGGGGATTTGGTCTATGGCTACACCTTC. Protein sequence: CASSPGTGDLVYGYTF.

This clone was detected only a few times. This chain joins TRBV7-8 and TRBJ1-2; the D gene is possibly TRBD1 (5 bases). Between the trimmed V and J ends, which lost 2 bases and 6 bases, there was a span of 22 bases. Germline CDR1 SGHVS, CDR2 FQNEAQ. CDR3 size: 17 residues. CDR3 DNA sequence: TGTGCCAGCAGCTTAATTCGAAGCGGTCAGGGTCGGCATGGCTACACCTTC. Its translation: CASSLIRSGQGRHGYTF.

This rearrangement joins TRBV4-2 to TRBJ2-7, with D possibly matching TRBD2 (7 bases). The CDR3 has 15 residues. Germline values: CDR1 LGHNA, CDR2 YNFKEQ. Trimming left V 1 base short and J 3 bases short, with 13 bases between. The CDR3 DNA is TGTGCCAGCAGCCAAGCTAGGGGGAGGGACTACGAGCAGTACTTC. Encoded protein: CASSQARGRDYEQYF.

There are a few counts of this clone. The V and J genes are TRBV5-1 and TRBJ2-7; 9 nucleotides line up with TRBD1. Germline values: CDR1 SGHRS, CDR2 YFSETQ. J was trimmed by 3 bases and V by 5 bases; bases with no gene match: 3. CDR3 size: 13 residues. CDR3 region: CASRKGQGYEQYF. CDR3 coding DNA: TGCGCCAGCAGAAAGGGACAGGGCTACGAGCAGTACTTC. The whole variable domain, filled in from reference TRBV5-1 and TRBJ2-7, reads KAGVTQTPRYLIKTRGQQVTLSCSPISGHRSVSWYQQTPGQGLQFLFEYFSETQRNKGNFPGRFSGRQFSNSRSEMNVSTLELGDSALYLCASRKGQGYEQYFGPGTRLTVT.

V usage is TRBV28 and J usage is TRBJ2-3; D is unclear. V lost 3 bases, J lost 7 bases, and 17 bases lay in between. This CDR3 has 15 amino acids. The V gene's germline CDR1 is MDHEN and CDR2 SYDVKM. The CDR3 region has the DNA TGTGCCAGCAGTTTGGGTGGACGTATAGGCAATACGCAGTATTTT. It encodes CASSLGGRIGNTQYF.

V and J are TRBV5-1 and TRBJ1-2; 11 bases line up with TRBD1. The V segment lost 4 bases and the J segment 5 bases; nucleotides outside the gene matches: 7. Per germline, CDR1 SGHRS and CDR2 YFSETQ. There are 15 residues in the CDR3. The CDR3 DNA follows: TGCGCCAGCAGCGCCGGGACAGGGGGTGGATATGGCTACACCTTC. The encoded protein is CASSAGTGGGYGYTF.

CDR3 DNA: TGCGCCAGCAGCCAAGATCAGGGGGCAATCTACAATGAGCAGTTCTTC. This gives the protein CASSQDQGAIYNEQFF. The chain combines TRBV4-3 with TRBJ2-1; 8 bases are a match to TRBD1. CDR1 LGHNA and CDR2 YSLEER come from the germline V gene. The CDR3 covers 16 residues. Trimming cost V 0 bases and J 3 bases; bases outside gene matches: 4.

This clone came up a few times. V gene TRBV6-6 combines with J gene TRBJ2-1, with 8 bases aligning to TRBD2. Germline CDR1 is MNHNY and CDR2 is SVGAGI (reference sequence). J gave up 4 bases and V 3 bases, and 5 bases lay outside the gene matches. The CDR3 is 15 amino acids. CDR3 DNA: TGTGCCAGCAGTTATCAACTAGCGGAGTACAATGAGCAGTTCTTC. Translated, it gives CASSYQLAEYNEQFF.

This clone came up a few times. This chain's CDR3 is CASTLQGSQNIQYF. In nucleotides, the CDR3 is TGTGCCAGCACCCTACAGGGCTCTCAAAACATTCAGTACTTC. The rearrangement joins TRBV6-1 to TRBJ2-4; D may be TRBD1 (6 bases). The germline V gene has CDR1 MNHNS and CDR2 SASEGT. CDR3 length equals 14 residues. V lost 7 bases, J lost 5 bases, and 15 bases lay in between.

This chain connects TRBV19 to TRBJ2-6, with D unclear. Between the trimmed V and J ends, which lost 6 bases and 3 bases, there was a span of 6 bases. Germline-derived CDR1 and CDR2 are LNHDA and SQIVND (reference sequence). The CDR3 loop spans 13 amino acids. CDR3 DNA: TGTGCCAGTAGGGTAGTTGGGGCCAACGTCCTGACTTTC. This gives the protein CASRVVGANVLTF.

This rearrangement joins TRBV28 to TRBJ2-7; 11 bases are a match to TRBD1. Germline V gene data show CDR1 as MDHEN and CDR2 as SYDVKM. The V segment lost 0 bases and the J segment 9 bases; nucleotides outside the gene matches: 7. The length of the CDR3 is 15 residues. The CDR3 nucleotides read TGTGCCAGCAGTTTATGGGGGACAGGGGGTACATCGCAGTACTTC. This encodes CASSLWGTGGTSQYF.

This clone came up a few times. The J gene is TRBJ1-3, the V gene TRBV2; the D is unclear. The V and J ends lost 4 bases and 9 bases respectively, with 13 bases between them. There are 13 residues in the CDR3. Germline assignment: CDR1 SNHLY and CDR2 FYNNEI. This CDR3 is CASSGEMRGTIYF. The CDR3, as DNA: TGTGCCAGCAGTGGAGAGATGCGGGGCACCATATATTTT.

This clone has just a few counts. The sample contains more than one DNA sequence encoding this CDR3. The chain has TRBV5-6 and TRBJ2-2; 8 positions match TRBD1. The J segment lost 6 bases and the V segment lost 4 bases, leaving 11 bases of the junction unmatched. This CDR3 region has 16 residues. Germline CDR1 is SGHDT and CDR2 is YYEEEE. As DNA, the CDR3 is TGTGCCAGCAGCCGGGGGCAGGGGGCGCATCCCGGGGAGCTGTTTTTT. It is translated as CASSRGQGAHPGELFF.

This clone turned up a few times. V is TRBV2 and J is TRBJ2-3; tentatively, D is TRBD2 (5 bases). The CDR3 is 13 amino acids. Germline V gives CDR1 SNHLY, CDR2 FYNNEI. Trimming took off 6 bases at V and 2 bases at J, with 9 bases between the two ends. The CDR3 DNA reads TGTGCCAGCAGGGGAGAGTACACAGATACGCAGTATTTT. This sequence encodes CASRGEYTDTQYF.

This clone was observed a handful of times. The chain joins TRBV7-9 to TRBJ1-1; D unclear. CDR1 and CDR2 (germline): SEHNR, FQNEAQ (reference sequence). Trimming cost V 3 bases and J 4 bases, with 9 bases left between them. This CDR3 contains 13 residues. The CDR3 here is CASSFAFITEAFF. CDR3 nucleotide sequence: TGTGCCAGCAGCTTTGCCTTCATCACTGAAGCTTTCTTT.

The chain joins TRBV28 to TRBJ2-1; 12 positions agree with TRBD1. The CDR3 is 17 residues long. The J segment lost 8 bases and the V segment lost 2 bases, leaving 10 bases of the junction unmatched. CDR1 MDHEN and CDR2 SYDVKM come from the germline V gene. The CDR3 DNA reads TGTGCCAGCAGTTTACCTAAGGGGACAGGGGGCTTGTATGAGCAGTTCTTC. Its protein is CASSLPKGTGGLYEQFF.

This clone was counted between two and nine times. In nucleotides, the CDR3 is TGTGCCAGCAGTGTACTCGGGGAACGCTATGGCTACACCTTC. This sequence encodes CASSVLGERYGYTF. The genes are TRBV6-6 and TRBJ1-2; no reliable D call. Germline CDR1 reads MNHNY; CDR2 reads SVGAGI (reference sequence). This CDR3 region has 14 residues. V was pared by 5 bases and J by 4 bases, with 14 bases between.

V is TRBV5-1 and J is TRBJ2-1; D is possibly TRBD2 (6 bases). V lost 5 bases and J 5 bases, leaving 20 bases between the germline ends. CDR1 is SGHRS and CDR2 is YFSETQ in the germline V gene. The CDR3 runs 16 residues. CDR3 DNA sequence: TGCGCCAGCAGAGCCCGATCGTGGGGGGAGAACAATGAGCAGTTCTTC. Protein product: CASRARSWGENNEQFF. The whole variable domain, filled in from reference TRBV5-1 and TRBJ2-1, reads KAGVTQTPRYLIKTRGQQVTLSCSPISGHRSVSWYQQTPGQGLQFLFEYFSETQRNKGNFPGRFSGRQFSNSRSEMNVSTLELGDSALYLCASRARSWGENNEQFFGPGTRLTVL.

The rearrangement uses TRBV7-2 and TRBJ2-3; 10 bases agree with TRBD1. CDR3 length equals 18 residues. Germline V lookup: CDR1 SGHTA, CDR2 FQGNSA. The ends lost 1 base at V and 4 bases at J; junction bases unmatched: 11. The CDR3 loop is CASSLVVGQGYRADTQYF. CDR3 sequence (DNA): TGTGCCAGCAGCTTAGTTGTGGGACAGGGGTATAGGGCAGATACGCAGTATTTT.

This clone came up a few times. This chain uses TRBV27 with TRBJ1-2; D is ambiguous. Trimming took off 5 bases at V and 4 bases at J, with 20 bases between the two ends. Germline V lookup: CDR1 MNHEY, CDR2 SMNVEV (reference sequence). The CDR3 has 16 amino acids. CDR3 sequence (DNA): TGTGCCAGCAGTCCTAGAACAGCCCCGGGGAGCTATGGCTACACCTTC. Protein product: CASSPRTAPGSYGYTF.